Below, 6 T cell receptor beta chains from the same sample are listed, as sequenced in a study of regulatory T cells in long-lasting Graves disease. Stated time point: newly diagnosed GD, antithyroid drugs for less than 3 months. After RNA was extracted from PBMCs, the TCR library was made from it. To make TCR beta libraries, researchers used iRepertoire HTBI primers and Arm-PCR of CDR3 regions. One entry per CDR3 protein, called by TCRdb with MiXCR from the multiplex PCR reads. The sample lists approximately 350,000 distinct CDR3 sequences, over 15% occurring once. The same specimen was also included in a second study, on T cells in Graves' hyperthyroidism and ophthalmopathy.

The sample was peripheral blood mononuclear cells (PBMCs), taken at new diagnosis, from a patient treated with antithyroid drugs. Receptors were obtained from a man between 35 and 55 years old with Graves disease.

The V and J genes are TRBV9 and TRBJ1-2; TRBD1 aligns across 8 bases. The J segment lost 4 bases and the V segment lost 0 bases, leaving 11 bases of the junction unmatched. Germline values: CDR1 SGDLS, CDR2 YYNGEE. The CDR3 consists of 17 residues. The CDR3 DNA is TGTGCCAGCAGCGTAGTTTCAGGGGGCTATCCCCGCTATGGCTACACCTTC. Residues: CASSVVSGGYPRYGYTF.

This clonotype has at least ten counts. The CDR3 region is CASSFAGRRTDTQYF. The CDR3 nucleotides are TGTGCCAGCAGTTTCGCCGGACGACGCACAGATACGCAGTATTTT. This chain links TRBV27 with TRBJ2-3; D uncertain. The CDR3 has 15 residues. The V and J ends lost 3 bases and 1 base respectively, with 11 bases between them. Germline V gene data show CDR1 as MNHEY and CDR2 as SMNVEV (reference sequence).

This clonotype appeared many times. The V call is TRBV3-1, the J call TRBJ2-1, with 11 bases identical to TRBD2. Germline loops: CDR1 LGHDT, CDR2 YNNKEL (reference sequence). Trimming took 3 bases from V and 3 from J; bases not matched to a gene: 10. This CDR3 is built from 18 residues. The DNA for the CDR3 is TGTGCCAGCAGCCAGGTGATAGCGGGGGGGTTTCTCTACAATGAGCAGTTCTTC. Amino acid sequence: CASSQVIAGGFLYNEQFF.

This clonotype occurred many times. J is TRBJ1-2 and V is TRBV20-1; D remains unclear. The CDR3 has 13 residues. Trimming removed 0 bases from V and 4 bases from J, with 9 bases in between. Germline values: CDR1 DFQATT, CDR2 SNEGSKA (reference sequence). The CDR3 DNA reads TGCAGTGCTAGAGAAGCAAGGAGCTATGGCTACACCTTC. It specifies CSAREARSYGYTF.

The CDR3 DNA follows: TGTGCCAGCAGTTCCCCTGGCGAAACAGGGTACAAGACCGGGGAGCTGTTTTTT. Translation gives CASSSPGETGYKTGELFF. V usage is TRBV6-5 and J usage is TRBJ2-2; TRBD1 is a possible D gene (6 bases). Germline V lookup: CDR1 MNHEY, CDR2 SVGAGI. The CDR3 is 18 residues long. V shed 4 bases and J shed 5 bases, with 23 bases lying between them.

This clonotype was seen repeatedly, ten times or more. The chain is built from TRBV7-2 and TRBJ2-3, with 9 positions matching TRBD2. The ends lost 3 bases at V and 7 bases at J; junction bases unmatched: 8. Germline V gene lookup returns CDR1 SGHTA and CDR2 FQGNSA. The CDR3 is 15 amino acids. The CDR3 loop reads CASSFSSGVLHTQYF. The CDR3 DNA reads TGTGCCAGCAGCTTCTCTAGCGGGGTCCTTCATACGCAGTATTTT.